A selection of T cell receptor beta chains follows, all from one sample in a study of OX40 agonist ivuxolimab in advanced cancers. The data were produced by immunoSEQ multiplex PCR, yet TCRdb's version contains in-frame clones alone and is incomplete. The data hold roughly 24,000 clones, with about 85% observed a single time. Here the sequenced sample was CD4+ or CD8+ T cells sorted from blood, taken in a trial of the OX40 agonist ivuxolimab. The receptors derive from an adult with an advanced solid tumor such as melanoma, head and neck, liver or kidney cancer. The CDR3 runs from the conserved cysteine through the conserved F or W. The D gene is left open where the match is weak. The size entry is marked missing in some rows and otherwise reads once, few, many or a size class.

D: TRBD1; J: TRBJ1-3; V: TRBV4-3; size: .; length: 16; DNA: TGCGCCAGCAGCCAAGGCGCAGGGGGATCTGGAAACACCATATATTTT; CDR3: CASSQGAGGSGNTIYF
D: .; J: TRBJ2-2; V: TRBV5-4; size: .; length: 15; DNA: TGTGCCAGCAGCATTAGCGAGATGAACACCGGGGAGCTGTTTTTT; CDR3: CASSISEMNTGELFF
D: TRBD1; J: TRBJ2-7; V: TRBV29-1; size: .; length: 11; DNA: TGCAGCGTTGGGACAGGGTACGAGCAGTACTTC; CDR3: CSVGTGYEQYF
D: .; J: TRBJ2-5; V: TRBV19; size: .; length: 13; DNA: TGTGCCAGTAGTATGACTGTTCTGGAGACCCAGTACTTC; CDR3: CASSMTVLETQYF
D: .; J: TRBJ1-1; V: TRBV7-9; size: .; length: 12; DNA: TGTGCCAGCAGCTTAGTAAGCACTGAAGCTTTCTTT; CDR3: CASSLVSTEAFF
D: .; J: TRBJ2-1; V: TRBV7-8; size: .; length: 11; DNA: TGTGCCAGCAGCTTTGGCAATGAGCAGTTCTTC; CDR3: CASSFGNEQFF
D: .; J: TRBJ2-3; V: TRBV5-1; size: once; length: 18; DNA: TGCGCCAGCAGCCTTCACGGCGCATGGCTGACAAGCACAGATACGCAGTATTTT; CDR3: CASSLHGAWLTSTDTQYF
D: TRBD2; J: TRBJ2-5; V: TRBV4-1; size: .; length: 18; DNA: TGCGCCAGCAGCCAAAGGACGGGGGCGGGGGGCTTGGAAGAGACCCAGTACTTC; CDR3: CASSQRTGAGGLEETQYF
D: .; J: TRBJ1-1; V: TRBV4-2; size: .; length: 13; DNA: TGTGCCAGCAGCCCAGGGGCGGCCACTGAAGCTTTCTTT; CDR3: CASSPGAATEAFF
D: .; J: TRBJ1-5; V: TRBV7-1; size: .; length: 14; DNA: TGTGCCAGCAGCTTAGGTGGGGCGGTTCAGCCCCAGCATTTT; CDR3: CASSLGGAVQPQHF
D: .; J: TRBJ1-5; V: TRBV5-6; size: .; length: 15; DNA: TGTGCCAGCAGCTTGGGTGGCTATAGCAATCAGCCCCAGCATTTT; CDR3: CASSLGGYSNQPQHF
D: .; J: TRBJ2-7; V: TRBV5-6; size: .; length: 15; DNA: TGTGCCAGCAGCTTGATGTCCTACAGGATCTACGAGCAGTACTTC; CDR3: CASSLMSYRIYEQYF
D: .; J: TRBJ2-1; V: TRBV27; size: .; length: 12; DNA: TGTGCCAGCAGTTTCCCGGATTCGCCTCAGTTCTTC; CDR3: CASSFPDSPQFF
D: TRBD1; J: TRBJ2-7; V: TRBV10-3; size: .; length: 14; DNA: TGTGCCATCATGGGACAGGGGGCCTCCTACGAGCAGTACTTC; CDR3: CAIMGQGASYEQYF
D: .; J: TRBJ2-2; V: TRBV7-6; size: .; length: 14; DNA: TGTGCCAGCAGCTCCGGGACCGGCCCCGGGGAGCTGTTTTTT; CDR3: CASSSGTGPGELFF
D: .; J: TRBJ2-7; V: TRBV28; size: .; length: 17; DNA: TGTGCCAGCAGTTTAGAAGGGGGTATGGGTTTCTCCTACGAGCAGTACTTC; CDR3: CASSLEGGMGFSYEQYF
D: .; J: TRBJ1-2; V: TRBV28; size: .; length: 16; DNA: TGTGCCAGCAGTTTTCGATACACGGGAGTATTGGATGGCTACACCTTC; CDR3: CASSFRYTGVLDGYTF
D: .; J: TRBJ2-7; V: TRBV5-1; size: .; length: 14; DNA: TGCGCCAGCAGCTTAGGCAGGGGATTCTACGAGCAGTACTTC; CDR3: CASSLGRGFYEQYF
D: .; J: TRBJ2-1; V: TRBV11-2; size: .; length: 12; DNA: TGTGCCAGCAGCTTAAGTTGGCATGAGCAGTTCTTC; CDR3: CASSLSWHEQFF
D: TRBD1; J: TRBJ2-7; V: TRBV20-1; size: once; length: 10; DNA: TGCAGTGCTACAACAGGGGGGCAGTACTTC; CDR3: CSATTGGQYF
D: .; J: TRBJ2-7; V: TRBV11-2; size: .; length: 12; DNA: TGTGCCAGCAGCCCAGTCGGTCCCGAGCAGTACTTC; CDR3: CASSPVGPEQYF
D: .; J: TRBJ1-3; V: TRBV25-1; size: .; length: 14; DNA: TGTGCCAGCAGTGAGGGGATCTCTGGAAACACCATATATTTT; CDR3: CASSEGISGNTIYF
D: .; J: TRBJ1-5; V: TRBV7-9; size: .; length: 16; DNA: TGTGCCAGCAGCTTAGTTACCGGGGCAGGGCCTCAGCCCCAGCATTTT; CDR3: CASSLVTGAGPQPQHF
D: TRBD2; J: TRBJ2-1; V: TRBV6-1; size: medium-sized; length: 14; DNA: TGTGCCAGCAGTCCGGGACTAGACTACAATGAGCAGTTCTTC; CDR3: CASSPGLDYNEQFF